This passage covers 14 T cell receptor beta chains from one sample sequenced in a study of blood T cell repertoires in COVID-19. Method: immunoSEQ multiplex PCR; TCRdb's copy keeps in-frame clones and lacks some. Of approximately 300,000 clones listed, about nine tenths are singletons. Source material: peripheral blood. The receptor set was obtained from a man over 45 with active or convalescent COVID-19.

The rearrangement links TRBV10-1 to TRBJ2-1, with D possibly matching TRBD2 (7 bases). Trimming stripped 1 base from V and 6 bases from J, with 13 bases between. The CDR3 covers 15 residues. The V gene's germline CDR1 is WNHNN and CDR2 SYGVQD (reference sequence). CDR3 sequence: CASSEYGGRFNEQFF. CDR3 nucleotides: TGCGCCAGCAGTGAGTACGGGGGGCGCTTCAATGAGCAGTTCTTC.

V is TRBV15 and J is TRBJ1-1, with unresolved D. CDR1 and CDR2 from the germline V gene are LNHNV and YYDKDF (reference sequence). The ends were cut back, 3 bases at V and 5 bases at J, with 10 bases in the middle. The CDR3 sequence is 13 residues long. The DNA for the CDR3 is TGTGCCACCAGCAGGTTCGGAGAAACTGAAGCTTTCTTT. It yields the protein CATSRFGETEAFF. Filled out from reference TRBV15 and TRBJ1-1, the complete variable domain reads DAMVIQNPRYQVTQFGKPVTLSCSQTLNHNVMYWYQQKSSQAPKLLFHYYDKDFNNEADTPDNFQSRRPNTSFCFLDIRSPGLGDTAMYLCATSRFGETEAFFGQGTRLTVV.

V gene TRBV7-2 combines with J gene TRBJ2-7; D perhaps matches TRBD2 (6 bases). Germline V gene data show CDR1 as SGHTA and CDR2 as FQGNSA. With 0 bases removed from V and 3 bases from J, the gap between germline ends came to 6 bases. The CDR3 contains 13 residues. The CDR3 spells CASSLAGGYEQYF. The CDR3 DNA follows: TGTGCCAGCAGCTTAGCCGGGGGCTACGAGCAGTACTTC.

The chain joins TRBV4-2 to TRBJ2-7; TRBD1 matches 9 bases. The V gene's germline CDR1 is LGHNA and CDR2 YNFKEQ. After removal of 4 bases from V and 6 bases from J, the junction contained 7 bases not matched to a gene. This CDR3 comprises 14 residues. CDR3 sequence (DNA): TGTGCCAGCAGCCCGGGACAGGGAGGGTCCGAGCAGTACTTC. Translation: CASSPGQGGSEQYF.

This clone was counted only a few times. The chain uses TRBV2 and TRBJ2-1; 8 nucleotides line up with TRBD2. From germline, CDR1 is SNHLY and CDR2 FYNNEI. The CDR3 runs to 14 residues. V trimming: 4 bases; J trimming: 10 bases; junction bases outside the gene matches: 9. The CDR3 nucleotides are TGTGCCAGCAGTGTCGAGCGGGAGACAACCGAGCAGTTCTTC. This gives the protein CASSVERETTEQFF.

This chain uses TRBV2 with TRBJ2-2; D remains unclear. This CDR3 is built from 14 residues. V lost 10 bases to trimming and J lost 1 base, with 13 bases between them. Germline V gene data show CDR1 as SNHLY and CDR2 as FYNNEI. The DNA of the CDR3 is TGTGCCACCATACCGACTGAGAACACCGGGGAGCTGTTTTTT. As protein: CATIPTENTGELFF.

This chain links TRBV7-8 with TRBJ2-2; tentatively, D is TRBD1 or TRBD2 (5 bases each). The germline CDR1 and CDR2 sequences are SGHVS and FQNEAQ. The CDR3 is made up of 12 amino acids. The V end was cut by 5 bases, the J end by 6 bases, with 7 bases between. CDR3 sequence (DNA): TGTGCCAGCAGCCGGGGCTCCGGGGAGCTGTTTTTT. Translating gives CASSRGSGELFF. The variable domain in full, completed from reference TRBV7-8 and TRBJ2-2, reads GAGVSQSPRYKVAKRGQDVALRCDPISGHVSLFWYQQALGQGPEFLTYFQNEAQLDKSGLPSDRFFAERPEGSVSTLKIQRTQQEDSAVYLCASSRGSGELFFGEGSRLTVL.

This clone was seen only once. The J gene is TRBJ2-7, the V gene TRBV3-1 (or the pseudogene TRBV3-2), with D perhaps TRBD2 (5 bases). V shed 2 bases and J shed 10 bases, with 12 bases lying between them. CDR3 size: 12 residues. Per the germline V gene, CDR1 is LGHDT and CDR2 is YNNKEL (reference sequence). This chain's CDR3 is CASSQTRTGQYF. As DNA, the CDR3 is TGTGCCAGCAGCCAAACCCGGACGGGACAGTACTTC.

The gene calls are TRBV30 and TRBJ1-4; D gene ambiguous. V gave up 3 bases and J gave up 10 bases, with 24 bases separating them. This CDR3 comprises 16 residues. Germline values: CDR1 GTSNPN, CDR2 SVGIG (reference sequence). The CDR3 loop reads CAWSHHVQPQIGKLFF. DNA of the CDR3: TGTGCCTGGAGCCATCACGTGCAACCCCAGATTGGAAAACTGTTTTTT. Full variable domain (outside the CDR3, taken from reference TRBV30 and TRBJ1-4): SQTIHQWPATLVQPVGSPLSLECTVEGTSNPNLYWYRQAAGRGLQLLFYSVGIGQISSEVPQNLSASRPQDRQFILSSKKLLLSDSGFYLCAWSHHVQPQIGKLFFGSGTQLSVL.

The V gene is TRBV2, the J gene TRBJ2-1; tentatively, D is TRBD2 (7 bases). CDR1 is SNHLY, CDR2 FYNNEI, per germline. The CDR3 totals 12 residues. V lost 6 bases and J 13 bases, leaving 16 bases between the germline ends. For the CDR3, the DNA is TGTGCCAGCAGGGCGGGGGCAGTGACCCAGTTCTTC. Its translation is CASRAGAVTQFF.

The chain uses TRBV5-6 and TRBJ1-1; the match to TRBD1 covers 10 bases. With 0 bases clipped from V and 0 bases from J, the junction kept 2 bases outside the gene matches. Germline V lookup: CDR1 SGHDT, CDR2 YYEEEE. CDR3 length: 16 residues. CDR3: CASSLGDRGMNTEAFF. The CDR3 DNA sequence: TGTGCCAGCAGCTTGGGGGACAGGGGTATGAACACTGAAGCTTTCTTT.

In its sample, this clone was seen a few times. This sequence joins TRBV11-2 and TRBJ2-2; D may be TRBD1 (5 bases). Per germline, CDR1 SGHAT and CDR2 FQNNGV. V lost 1 base, J lost 7 bases, and 10 bases lay in between. CDR3 length: 14 amino acids. CDR3 region: CASSLAGHNGELFF. The CDR3 bases are TGTGCCAGCAGCTTAGCCGGACATAACGGGGAGCTGTTTTTT.

The chain is built from TRBV5-1 and TRBJ2-5; TRBD2 aligns across 7 bases. CDR3 length: 12 amino acids. The germline V gene encodes CDR1 SGHRS and CDR2 YFSETQ. J lost 4 bases, V lost 5 bases, and 2 bases had no gene match. The CDR3 region is CASRWGGETQYF. The CDR3 DNA is TGCGCCAGCAGGTGGGGGGGAGAGACCCAGTACTTC.

This clone was seen only once. The V and J genes are TRBV19 and TRBJ2-7, with D possibly TRBD1 on 6 matching bases. The CDR3 extends over 14 amino acids. Per germline, CDR1 LNHDA and CDR2 SQIVND (reference sequence). The V gene lost 4 bases and the J gene lost 1 base, with 11 bases spanning the gap. CDR3 DNA: TGTGCCAGTAGTACCCAGGACAGTTCCTACGAGCAGTACTTC. Translating it yields CASSTQDSSYEQYF.